This T cell receptor (beta chain) was profiled in a study of blood T cell repertoires in COVID-19. About the research overall: Material from acute and convalescent COVID-19 was sourced from the United States, Italy and Spain. T cells, B-cell-depleted T cells, or PBMCs provided the cDNA or gDNA that served as material.

Original processing methods: Researchers report that nucleated cell counts were estimated from reference gene primer amplification. Profiling relied on immunoSEQ multiplex PCR, and the TCRdb table lists in-frame clones only, not all of them. V, J and clone size are those of that table, while D and trimming were read from the DNA. The table shows fewer than 350,000 clones, with around 87% occurring only once. Sequencing input: peripheral blood. This receptor was identified in a woman between 45 and 65 years old who had recovered from COVID-19.

CDR3 residues: CASSSGQGSVTEAFF. The CDR3 coding sequence is TGTGCCAGCAGCAGTGGACAGGGTTCCGTCACTGAAGCTTTCTTT. The genes are TRBV7-9 and TRBJ1-1; TRBD1 aligns across 8 bases. The J segment lost 4 bases and the V segment lost 5 bases, leaving 9 bases of the junction unmatched. CDR1 and CDR2 from the germline V gene are SEHNR and FQNEAQ (reference sequence). The length of the CDR3 is 15 residues.